These T cell receptor beta chains were read from a single sample in a study of cytomegalovirus exposure and HLA in healthy donors. Generated by immunoSEQ multiplex PCR, the TCRdb table keeps only in-frame clones and is missing some. Among more than 80,000 clones listed, approximately 82% were seen once. Source material: PBMCs. Receptors were obtained from a female donor in good health and CMV-seropositive. Each CDR3 is given with its conserved first and last residue. The order of the fields is J gene, V gene, D gene, clone size, CDR3 DNA, CDR3 protein. A D gene is named only where the DNA matches it firmly. Where a row states a size, it is once, few, many or the class of an expanded clone; other rows omit it.

>TRBJ1-5|TRBV15|TRBD1|once
TGTGCCACCAGCAGAGTTCACAGGGGGGGGTATAGCAATCAGCCCCAGCATTTT
CATSRVHRGGYSNQPQHF
>TRBJ1-6|TRBV25-1|.|few
TGTGCCAGCAGTCAGGGCTCCTATAATTCACCCCTCCACTTT
CASSQGSYNSPLHF
>TRBJ2-2|TRBV19|TRBD1|.
TGTGCCAGTAGTATAGTAAAATCGCTGGACAGGGGTCCACCCCCCTACACCGGGGAGCTGTTTTTT
CASSIVKSLDRGPPPYTGELFF
>TRBJ1-1|TRBV29-1|.|few
TGCAGCGTTGAAGAGAGGAACAGGATGAACACTGAAGCTTTCTTT
CSVEERNRMNTEAFF
>TRBJ2-5|TRBV7-6|TRBD1|.
TGTGCCAGCAGCCTCCCGACAGGGGGCCAAGAGACCCAGTACTTC
CASSLPTGGQETQYF
>TRBJ2-1|TRBV19|.|.
TGTGCCAGTAGTATCGCTTTGGGGCAAGCTGAGCAGTTCTTC
CASSIALGQAEQFF
>TRBJ2-7|TRBV29-1|TRBD2|few
TGCAGCGTTGTGGGTGGGAGGGAACGGGGCTACGAGCAGTACTTC
CSVVGGRERGYEQYF
>TRBJ1-2|TRBV20-1|TRBD1|.
TGCAGTGCTGACAGGGTCTATGGCTACACCTTC
CSADRVYGYTF
>TRBJ1-1|TRBV2|.|.
TGTGCCAGCAGTGGCGATCGTCGGAAACAGGATTTCTTT
CASSGDRRKQDFF
>TRBJ1-4|TRBV2|.|once
TGTGCCAGCAGGGGGCAGGGAAGAGAAAAACTGTTTTTT
CASRGQGREKLFF